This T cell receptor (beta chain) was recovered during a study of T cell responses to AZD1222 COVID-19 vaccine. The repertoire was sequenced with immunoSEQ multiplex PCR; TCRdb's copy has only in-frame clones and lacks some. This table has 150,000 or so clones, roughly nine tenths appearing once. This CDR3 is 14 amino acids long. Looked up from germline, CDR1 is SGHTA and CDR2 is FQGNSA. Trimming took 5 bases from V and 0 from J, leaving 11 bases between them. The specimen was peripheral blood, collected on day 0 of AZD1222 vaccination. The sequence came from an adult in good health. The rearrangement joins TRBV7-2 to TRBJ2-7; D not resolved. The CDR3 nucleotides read TGTGCCAGCAGCATGAGGAGAAGCTCCTACGAGCAGTACTTC. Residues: CASSMRRSSYEQYF.